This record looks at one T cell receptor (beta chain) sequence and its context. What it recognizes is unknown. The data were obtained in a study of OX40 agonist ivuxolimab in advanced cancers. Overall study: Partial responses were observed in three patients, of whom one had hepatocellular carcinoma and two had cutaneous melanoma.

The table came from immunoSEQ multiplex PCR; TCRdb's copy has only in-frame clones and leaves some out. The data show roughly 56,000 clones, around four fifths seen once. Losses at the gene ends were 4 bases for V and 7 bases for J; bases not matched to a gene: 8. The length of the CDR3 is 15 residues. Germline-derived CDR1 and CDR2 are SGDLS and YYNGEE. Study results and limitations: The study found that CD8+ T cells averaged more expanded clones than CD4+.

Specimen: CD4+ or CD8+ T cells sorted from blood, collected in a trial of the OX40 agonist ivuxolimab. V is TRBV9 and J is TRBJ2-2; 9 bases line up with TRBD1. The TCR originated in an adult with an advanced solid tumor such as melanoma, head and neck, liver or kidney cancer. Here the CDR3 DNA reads TGTGCCAGCAGCCCCGGACAGGGGCTTGGCGGGGAGCTGTTTTTT. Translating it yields CASSPGQGLGGELFF.